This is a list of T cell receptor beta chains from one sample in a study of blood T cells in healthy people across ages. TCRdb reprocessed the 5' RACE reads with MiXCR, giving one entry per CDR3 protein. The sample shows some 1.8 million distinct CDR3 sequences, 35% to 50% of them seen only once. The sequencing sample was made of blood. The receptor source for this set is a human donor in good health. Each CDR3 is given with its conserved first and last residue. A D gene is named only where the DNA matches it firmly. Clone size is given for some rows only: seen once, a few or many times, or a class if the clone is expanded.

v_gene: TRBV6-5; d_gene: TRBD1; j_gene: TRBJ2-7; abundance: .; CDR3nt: TGTGCCAGCAGTTCGAGGACAGGGGTAAACTACGAGCAGTACTTC; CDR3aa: CASSSRTGVNYEQYF
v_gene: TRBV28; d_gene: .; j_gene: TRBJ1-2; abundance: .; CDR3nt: TGTGCCAGCAGTTTAGGAGTTGGCTTTTCAGGCACCTTC; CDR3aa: CASSLGVGFSGTF
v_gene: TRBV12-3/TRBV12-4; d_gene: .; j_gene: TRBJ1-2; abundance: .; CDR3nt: TGTGCCAGCAGTACCGTGATAACTGGCTATGGCTACACCTTC; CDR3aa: CASSTVITGYGYTF
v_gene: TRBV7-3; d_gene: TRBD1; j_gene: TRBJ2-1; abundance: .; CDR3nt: TGTGCCAGCAGCAAGAGCGACAGGGTAACGAATGAGCAGTTCTTC; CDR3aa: CASSKSDRVTNEQFF
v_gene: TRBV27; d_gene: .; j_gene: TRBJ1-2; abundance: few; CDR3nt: TGTGCCAGCTCCCCCGGGGGGGAGGCCTATGGCTACACCTTC; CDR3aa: CASSPGGEAYGYTF
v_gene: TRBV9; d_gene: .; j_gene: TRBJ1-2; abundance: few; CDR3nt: TGTGCCAGCAGCGTAACGGGCGGGGAGAGACGTGGCTACACCTTC; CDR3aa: CASSVTGGERRGYTF
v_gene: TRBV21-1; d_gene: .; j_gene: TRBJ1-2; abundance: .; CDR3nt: TGTGCCGGCTTAACCGGGACAGGGGGTTGCTATGGCTACACCTTC; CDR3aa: CAGLTGTGGCYGYTF
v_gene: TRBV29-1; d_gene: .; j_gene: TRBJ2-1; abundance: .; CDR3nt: TGCAGCGCGGGACTGGGCAATGAGCAGTTCTTC; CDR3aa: CSAGLGNEQFF
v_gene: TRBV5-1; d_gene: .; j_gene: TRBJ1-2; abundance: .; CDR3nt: TGCGCCAGCAGCTTTGTCCCTGTGAGAGATATATACGGCTACACCTTC; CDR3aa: CASSFVPVRDIYGYTF
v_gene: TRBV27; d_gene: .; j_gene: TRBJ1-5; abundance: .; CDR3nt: TGTGCCAGCAGTTTCAGTCCACCAGGGAATCAGCCCCAGCATTTT; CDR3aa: CASSFSPPGNQPQHF
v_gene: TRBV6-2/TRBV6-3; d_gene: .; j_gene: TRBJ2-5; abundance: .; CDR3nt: TGTGCCAGCAGTTACTCGAGACGAATAACCCAAGAGACCCGGTACTTC; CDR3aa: CASSYSRRITQETRYF
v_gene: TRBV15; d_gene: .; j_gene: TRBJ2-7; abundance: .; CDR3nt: TGTGCCACCAGCAGAGTTCGTGGGTCACATAGCGAGCAGTACTTC; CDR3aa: CATSRVRGSHSEQYF
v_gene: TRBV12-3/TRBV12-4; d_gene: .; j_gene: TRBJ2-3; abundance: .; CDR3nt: TGTGCCAGCAACCCTGCGGATTACTCAGATACGCAGTATTTT; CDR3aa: CASNPADYSDTQYF
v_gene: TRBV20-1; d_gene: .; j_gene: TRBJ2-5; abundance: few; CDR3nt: TGCAGTGCTAGAAGGCAACCCGAGGAGACCCAGTACTTC; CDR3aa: CSARRQPEETQYF
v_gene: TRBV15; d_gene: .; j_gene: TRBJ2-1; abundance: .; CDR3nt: TGTGCCACCAGCAGAGACGGCTATTCGGACTTATACAATGAGCAGTTCTTC; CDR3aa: CATSRDGYSDLYNEQFF
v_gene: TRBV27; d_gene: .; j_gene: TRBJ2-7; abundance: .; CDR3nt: TGTGCCAGCAGTTTATCGCACGGTCTCTACGAGCAGTACTTC; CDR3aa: CASSLSHGLYEQYF
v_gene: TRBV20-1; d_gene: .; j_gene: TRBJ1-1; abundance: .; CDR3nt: TGCAGTGCTAGAGCCCCAGACAGGAAGATAGCTTTCTTT; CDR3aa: CSARAPDRKIAFF
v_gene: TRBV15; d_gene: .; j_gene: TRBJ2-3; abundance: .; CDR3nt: TGTGCCACCGGCAGAGGAGGGGGTAGTGGAGGTACGCAGTATTTT; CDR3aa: CATGRGGGSGGTQYF
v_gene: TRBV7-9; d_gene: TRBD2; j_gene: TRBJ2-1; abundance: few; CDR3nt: TGTGCCAGCAGCTCCCCGGCGGGGGTTGGCGATGAGCAGTTCTTC; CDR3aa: CASSSPAGVGDEQFF
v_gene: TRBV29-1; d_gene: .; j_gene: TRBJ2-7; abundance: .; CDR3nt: TGCAGCGTTTCGACAGGTGGCGAGCAGTACTTC; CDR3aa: CSVSTGGEQYF
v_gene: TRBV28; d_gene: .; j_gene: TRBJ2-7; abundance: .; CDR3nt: TGTGCCAGCAGTCAAGCCTCCCGGGACCCACCTAACGAGCAGTACTTC; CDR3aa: CASSQASRDPPNEQYF
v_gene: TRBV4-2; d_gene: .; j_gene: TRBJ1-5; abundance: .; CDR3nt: TGTGCCAGCAGCCAAGATCGGGGGGCAGGTCAGCCCCAGCATTTT; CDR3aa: CASSQDRGAGQPQHF
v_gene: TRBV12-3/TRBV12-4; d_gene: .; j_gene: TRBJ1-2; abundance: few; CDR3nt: TGTGCCAGCAGTCCCAGGGTAGGCTCCGATGGCTACACCTTC; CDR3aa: CASSPRVGSDGYTF
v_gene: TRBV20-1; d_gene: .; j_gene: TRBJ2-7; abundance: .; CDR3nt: TGCAGTGCTAGAGTCCCGGGCCAAATCTCCTACGAGCAGTACTTC; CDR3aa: CSARVPGQISYEQYF
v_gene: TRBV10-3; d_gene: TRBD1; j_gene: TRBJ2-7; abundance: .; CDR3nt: TGTGCCCTCCGGGACAGCTCCTACGAGCAGTACTTC; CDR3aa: CALRDSSYEQYF
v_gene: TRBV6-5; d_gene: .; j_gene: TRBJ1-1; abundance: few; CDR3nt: TGTGCCAGCAGCATTGGACAGATGAACACTGAAGCTTTCTTT; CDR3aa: CASSIGQMNTEAFF
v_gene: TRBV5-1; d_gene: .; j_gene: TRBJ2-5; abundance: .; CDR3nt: TGCGCCAGCAGCTTGATGGGTTCAGGGAAAGAGACCCAGTACTTC; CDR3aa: CASSLMGSGKETQYF
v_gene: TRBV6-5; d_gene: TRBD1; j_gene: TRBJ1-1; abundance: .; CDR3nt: TGTGCCAGCAGTTACTCGAGGGGGCGAGTTGGCACTGAAGCTTTCTTT; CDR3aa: CASSYSRGRVGTEAFF
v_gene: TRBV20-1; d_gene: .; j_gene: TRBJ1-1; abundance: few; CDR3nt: TGCAGTGCTAGGACAGCACAGAACACTGAAGCTTTCTTT; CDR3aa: CSARTAQNTEAFF
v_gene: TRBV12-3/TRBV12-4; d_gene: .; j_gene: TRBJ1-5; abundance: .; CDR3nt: TGTGCCAGCAGTTTCAAAGGGGGGAATCAGCCCCAGCATTTT; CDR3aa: CASSFKGGNQPQHF
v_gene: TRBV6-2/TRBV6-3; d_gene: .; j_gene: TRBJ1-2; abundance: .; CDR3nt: TGCGCCAGCAGTTACACCGGGATTGGCTACACCTTC; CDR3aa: CASSYTGIGYTF
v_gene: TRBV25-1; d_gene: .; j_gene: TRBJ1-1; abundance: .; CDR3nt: TGTGCCAGCAGTGAATTCGGGGAGGACACTGAAGCTTTCTTT; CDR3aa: CASSEFGEDTEAFF
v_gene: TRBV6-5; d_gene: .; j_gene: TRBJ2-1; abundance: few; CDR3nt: TGTGCCAGCAGTTACCCCCGGGGGGCCGTGTCCGAGACCCAGTTCTTC; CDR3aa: CASSYPRGAVSETQFF
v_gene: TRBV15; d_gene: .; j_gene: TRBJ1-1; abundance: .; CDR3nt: TGTGCCACCAGCAGAGGCTCACAGGGCGGTTTCTTT; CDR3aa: CATSRGSQGGFF
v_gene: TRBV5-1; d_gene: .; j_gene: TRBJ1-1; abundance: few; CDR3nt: TGCGCCAGCAGATTTCGGACGGGAGGCCGTGAAGCTTTCTTT; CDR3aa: CASRFRTGGREAFF
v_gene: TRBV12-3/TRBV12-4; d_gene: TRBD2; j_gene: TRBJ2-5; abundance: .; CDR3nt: TGTGCCAGCGAAGAGACTAGCGGGGGTCAGGAGACCCAGTACTTC; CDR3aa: CASEETSGGQETQYF
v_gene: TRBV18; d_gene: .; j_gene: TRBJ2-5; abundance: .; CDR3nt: TGTGCCAGCTCACCCCGGGACGAAGAGACCCAGTACTTC; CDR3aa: CASSPRDEETQYF
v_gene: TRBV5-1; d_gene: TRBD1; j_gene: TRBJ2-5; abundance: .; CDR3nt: TGCGCCAGCAGCTCCAGGGGGAGTACGGGGGAGACCCAGTACTTC; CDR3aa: CASSSRGSTGETQYF
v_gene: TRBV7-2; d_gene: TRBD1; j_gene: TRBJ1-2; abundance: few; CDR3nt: TGTGCCAGCAGCTTCCCAGGGGGCGCGGGCTATGGCTACACCTTC; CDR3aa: CASSFPGGAGYGYTF
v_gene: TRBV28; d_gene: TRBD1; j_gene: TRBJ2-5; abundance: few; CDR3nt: TGTGCCAGCAGGGTTTCAAGGGGGCGCGGTTCAGAGACCCAGTACTTC; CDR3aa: CASRVSRGRGSETQYF
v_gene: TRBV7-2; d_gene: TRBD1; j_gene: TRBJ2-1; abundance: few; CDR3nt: TGTGCCAGCAGCATGGGACAGAGCTCCTACAATGAGCAGTTCTTC; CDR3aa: CASSMGQSSYNEQFF
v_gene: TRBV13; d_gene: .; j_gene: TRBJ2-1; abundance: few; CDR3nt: TGTGCCAGCAGCTCGGACAATTACAATGAGCAGTTCTTC; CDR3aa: CASSSDNYNEQFF
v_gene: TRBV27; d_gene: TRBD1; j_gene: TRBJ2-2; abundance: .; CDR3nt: TGTGCCAGCAGTTTTAGAGGGGGCGAGATCGGGGAGCTGTTTTTT; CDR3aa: CASSFRGGEIGELFF
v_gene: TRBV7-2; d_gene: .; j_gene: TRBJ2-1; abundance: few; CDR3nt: TGTGCCAGCAGTTTAGTGGGACGCTACAATGAGCAGTTCTTC; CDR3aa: CASSLVGRYNEQFF